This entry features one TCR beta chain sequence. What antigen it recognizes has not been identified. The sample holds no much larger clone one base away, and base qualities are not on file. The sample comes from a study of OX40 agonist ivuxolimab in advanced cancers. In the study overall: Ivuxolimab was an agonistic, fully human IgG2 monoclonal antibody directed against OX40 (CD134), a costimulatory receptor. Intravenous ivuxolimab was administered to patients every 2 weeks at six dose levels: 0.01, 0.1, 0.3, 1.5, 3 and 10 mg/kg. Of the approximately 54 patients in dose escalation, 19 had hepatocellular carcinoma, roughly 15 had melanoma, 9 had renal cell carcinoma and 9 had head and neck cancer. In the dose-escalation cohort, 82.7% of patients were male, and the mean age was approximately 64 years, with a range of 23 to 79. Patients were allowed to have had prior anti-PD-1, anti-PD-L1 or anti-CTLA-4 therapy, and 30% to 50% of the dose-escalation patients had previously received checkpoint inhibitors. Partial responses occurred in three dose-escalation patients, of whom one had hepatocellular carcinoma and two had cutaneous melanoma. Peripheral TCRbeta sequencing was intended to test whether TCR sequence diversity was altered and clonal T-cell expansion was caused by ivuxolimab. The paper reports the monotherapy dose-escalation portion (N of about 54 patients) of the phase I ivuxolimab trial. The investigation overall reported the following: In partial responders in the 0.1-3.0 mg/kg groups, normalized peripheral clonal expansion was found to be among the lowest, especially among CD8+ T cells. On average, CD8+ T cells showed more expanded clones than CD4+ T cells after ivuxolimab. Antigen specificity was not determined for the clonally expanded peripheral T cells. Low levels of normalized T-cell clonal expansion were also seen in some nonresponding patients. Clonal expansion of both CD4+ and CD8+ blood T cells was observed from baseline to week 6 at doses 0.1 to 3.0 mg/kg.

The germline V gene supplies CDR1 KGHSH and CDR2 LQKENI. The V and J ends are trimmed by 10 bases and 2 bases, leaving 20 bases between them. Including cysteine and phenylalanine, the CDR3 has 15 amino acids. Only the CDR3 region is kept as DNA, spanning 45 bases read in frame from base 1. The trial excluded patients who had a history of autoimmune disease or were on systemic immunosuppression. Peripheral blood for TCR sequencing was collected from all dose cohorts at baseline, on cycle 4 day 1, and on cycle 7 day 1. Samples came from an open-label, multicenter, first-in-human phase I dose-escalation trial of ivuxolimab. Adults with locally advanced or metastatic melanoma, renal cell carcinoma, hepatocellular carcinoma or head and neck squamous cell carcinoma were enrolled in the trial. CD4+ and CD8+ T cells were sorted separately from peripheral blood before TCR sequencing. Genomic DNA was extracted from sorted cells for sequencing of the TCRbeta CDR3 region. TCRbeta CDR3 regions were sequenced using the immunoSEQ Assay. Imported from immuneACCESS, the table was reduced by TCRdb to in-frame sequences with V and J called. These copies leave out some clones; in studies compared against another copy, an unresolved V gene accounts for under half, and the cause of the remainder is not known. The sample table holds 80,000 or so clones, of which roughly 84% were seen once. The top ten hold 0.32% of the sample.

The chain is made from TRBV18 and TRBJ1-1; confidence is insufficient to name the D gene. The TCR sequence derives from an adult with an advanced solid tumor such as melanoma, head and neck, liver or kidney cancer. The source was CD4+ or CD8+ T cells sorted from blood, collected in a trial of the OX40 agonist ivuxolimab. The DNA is TGTGCCAACCATTTGAACCCATTACAAAACACTGAAGCTTTCTTT. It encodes CANHLNPLQNTEAFF.